This T cell receptor (beta chain) was obtained from a study of shared clonotypes between healthy human individuals. Study outcomes and limitations: The sole specimen, blood, was sampled, and tissue repertoires likely differ.

Running of the assay took place at deep level. Assay used: immunoSEQ multiplex PCR; TCRdb lists only in-frame clones, some missing. The data show more than 2,000,000 clones, over 90% seen once. Comments on this clone: The antigen is undetermined.

Source material: naive CD4+ T cells from PBMCs. Subset of the sample: CD45RA+ positively selected. The clonotype was recovered from a man younger than 30 in good health. Some clones in this sample may be carry-over from other donors' samples.

The CDR3, as DNA: TGTGCCAGCAGCTTAGGAATCGACAGGACGCCCTACGAGCAGTACTTC. Translation gives CASSLGIDRTPYEQYF. V and J are TRBV11-3 and TRBJ2-7, with D tentatively TRBD1 (6 bases). V lost 1 base and J 2 bases, leaving 15 bases between the germline ends. Per germline, CDR1 SGHNT and CDR2 YENEEA. The CDR3 totals 16 residues.